Listed below are T cell receptor beta chains from one sample, sequenced in a study of T cells after yellow fever vaccination. One entry per CDR3 protein, called by TCRdb with MiXCR from the 5' RACE reads. The repertoire has about 320,000 distinct CDR3 sequences, approximately 12% of them found once; the top ten carry more than 3%. Source: CD4+ T cells sorted from PBMCs, taken 15 days after the yellow fever booster vaccination. The receptors here all came from a man between 18 and 35 years old who received the YFV17D yellow fever vaccine. Both conserved end residues are part of each CDR3. A D gene is named only where the DNA matches it firmly. Clone size is not always given. Where it is, it says once, few, many or a class for expanded clones.

D gene: -; J gene: TRBJ2-3; V gene: TRBV9; clone size: -; CDR3 DNA: TGTGCCAGCAGCGGCAACAGGGATAGCACAGATACGCAGTATTTT; CDR3 protein: CASSGNRDSTDTQYF
D gene: -; J gene: TRBJ1-2; V gene: TRBV2; clone size: -; CDR3 DNA: TGTGCCAGCCGCCCCGACGGAGGAGACTTAAGCACCTTC; CDR3 protein: CASRPDGGDLSTF
D gene: TRBD2; J gene: TRBJ2-3; V gene: TRBV18; clone size: -; CDR3 DNA: TGTGCCAGCTCCCGAGGTAATAGCGGGGGAAGCACAGATACGCAGTATTTT; CDR3 protein: CASSRGNSGGSTDTQYF
D gene: -; J gene: TRBJ1-1; V gene: TRBV5-5; clone size: many; CDR3 DNA: TGTGCCAGCAGCTTGTGGGGGCGTGAAGCTTTCTTT; CDR3 protein: CASSLWGREAFF
D gene: -; J gene: TRBJ1-6; V gene: TRBV7-9; clone size: many; CDR3 DNA: TGTGCCAGCAGCTTTGCGGAACCCCTCCACTTT; CDR3 protein: CASSFAEPLHF
D gene: -; J gene: TRBJ2-1; V gene: TRBV9; clone size: few; CDR3 DNA: TGTGCCAGCAGCGCCCAGGGGAATTCCTACAATGAGCAGTTCTTC; CDR3 protein: CASSAQGNSYNEQFF
D gene: -; J gene: TRBJ1-5; V gene: TRBV11-2; clone size: many; CDR3 DNA: TGTGCCAGCAGCTTAGCCAGAAGTCAGCCCCAGCATTTT; CDR3 protein: CASSLARSQPQHF
D gene: -; J gene: TRBJ1-1; V gene: TRBV4-3; clone size: few; CDR3 DNA: TGCGCCAGCAGCCAAGAGCGGCAGAACACTGAAGCTTTCTTT; CDR3 protein: CASSQERQNTEAFF
D gene: -; J gene: TRBJ2-3; V gene: TRBV12-3/TRBV12-4; clone size: few; CDR3 DNA: TGTGCCAGCGGGTGGGGACCCACAGATACGCAGTATTTT; CDR3 protein: CASGWGPTDTQYF
D gene: TRBD2; J gene: TRBJ2-5; V gene: TRBV5-4; clone size: -; CDR3 DNA: TGTGCCAGCAGGAATAGCGGGGGGGACGTGACCCAGTACTTC; CDR3 protein: CASRNSGGDVTQYF
D gene: -; J gene: TRBJ1-3; V gene: TRBV2; clone size: once; CDR3 DNA: TGTGCCAGCAGTGTAAGGGGATATGGAAACACCATATATTTT; CDR3 protein: CASSVRGYGNTIYF
D gene: -; J gene: TRBJ2-1; V gene: TRBV7-6; clone size: few; CDR3 DNA: TGTGCCAGCAGCTTATACCCAGACTTCTCCTACAATGAGCAGTTCTTC; CDR3 protein: CASSLYPDFSYNEQFF
D gene: TRBD1; J gene: TRBJ2-5; V gene: TRBV5-4; clone size: -; CDR3 DNA: TGTGCCAGCAGCCCCCCGCCGGGACAGGGGAAAGAGACCCAGTACTTC; CDR3 protein: CASSPPPGQGKETQYF
D gene: TRBD1; J gene: TRBJ2-1; V gene: TRBV5-1; clone size: many; CDR3 DNA: TGCGCCAGCAGCTCGGGACAGGGTCGGCGGGGGTTGTATGAGCAGTTCTTC; CDR3 protein: CASSSGQGRRGLYEQFF
D gene: TRBD2; J gene: TRBJ2-1; V gene: TRBV7-9; clone size: -; CDR3 DNA: TGTGCCAGCAGCCAGCGGGGACTAGCGGGCAATGAGCAGTTCTTC; CDR3 protein: CASSQRGLAGNEQFF
D gene: -; J gene: TRBJ2-2; V gene: TRBV7-9; clone size: many; CDR3 DNA: TGTGCCAGCAGCTCCTTAGCCGCCACCGGGGAGCTGTTTTTT; CDR3 protein: CASSSLAATGELFF
D gene: -; J gene: TRBJ2-1; V gene: TRBV12-3/TRBV12-4; clone size: few; CDR3 DNA: TGTGCCAGCAGTTTAGGTAGGACGACCTACAATGAGCAGTTCTTC; CDR3 protein: CASSLGRTTYNEQFF
D gene: -; J gene: TRBJ2-3; V gene: TRBV20-1; clone size: -; CDR3 DNA: TGCAGTGCTGAAGCCCCCGGGGTCCCTAGCACAGATACGCAGTATTTT; CDR3 protein: CSAEAPGVPSTDTQYF
D gene: TRBD1; J gene: TRBJ2-3; V gene: TRBV20-1; clone size: -; CDR3 DNA: TGCAGTGCTAGAGCCCCCGGGACAGGGGGCGCGGATACGCAGTATTTT; CDR3 protein: CSARAPGTGGADTQYF
D gene: -; J gene: TRBJ1-2; V gene: TRBV12-3/TRBV12-4; clone size: few; CDR3 DNA: TGTGCCAGCAGTTTAGCTGGGGGGAGGGCCTATGGCTACACCTTC; CDR3 protein: CASSLAGGRAYGYTF
D gene: -; J gene: TRBJ1-3; V gene: TRBV19; clone size: -; CDR3 DNA: TGTGCCAGTAGTGCGGGCGGAAACACCATATATTTT; CDR3 protein: CASSAGGNTIYF
D gene: -; J gene: TRBJ2-7; V gene: TRBV6-2/TRBV6-3; clone size: -; CDR3 DNA: TGTGCCAGCAGCAAGAATTACGAGCAGTACTTC; CDR3 protein: CASSKNYEQYF